Sequencing of this TCR beta chain was carried out in a study of blood T cell repertoires in COVID-19 (dated by TCRdb to 2020 to 2021). Regarding the research as a whole: Samples covering the acute and convalescent phases of COVID-19 were provided by collaborators in the United States, Italy and Spain. The prospective study material was composed of cDNA or gDNA derived from T cells, B-cell-depleted T cells, or PBMCs. Subjects who had been exposed to COVID-19, were actively infected with it, or had recovered from it provided the deeply sampled blood TCRbeta repertoires that made up the dataset. A freely available public database, intended as a resource for researchers studying the immune response to SARS-CoV-2, is where the repertoires were released. Samples were obtained from the ongoing ImmuneRACE study (first 160 participants) and from approximately 1,200 subjects provided by 6 global collaborators. A de-identified subject ID, COVID-19 status, age in years and sex were almost always included in the sample metadata. Where available, HLA class I and class II types were obtained from metadata supplied by the sample provider rather than from assay-based typing.

V is reduced by 4 bases and J by 2 bases, leaving a spacing of 17 bases between them. The CDR3 covers 17 residues, taking in both the cysteine and the phenylalanine. Only the CDR3 DNA is retained, 51 bases long and in frame from the first base. The germline V gene encodes CDR1 MGHRA and CDR2 YSYEKL. Broader findings and caveats from the paper: How much clinical and demographic metadata was included differed by source and by participant, and the metadata was provided uncurated.

On this clone itself: Its target antigen remains unknown. Nothing much larger sits one base from this clone, and base qualities are not available.

A second Seattle source provided samples from volunteer blood donors who had recovered from COVID-19. The collaborating institutions used their own protocols to collect whole blood in K2EDTA tubes. For TCRbeta analysis, collaborator samples were shipped as frozen whole blood, as isolated PBMCs, or as DNA extracted from either sample type. The immunoSEQ Assay, a bias-controlled multiplex PCR, was used to amplify TCRbeta CDR3 regions from genomic DNA. In the original analysis: The number of nucleated cells in each sample was estimated by amplification of reference gene primers within the assay. Sequence reads were collapsed and filtered to measure the absolute abundance of every unique TCRbeta CDR3 rearrangement. Productive Simpson clonality was computed per sample as the square root of Simpson's diversity index over productive rearrangements. TCRdb obtained this table from immuneACCESS and retained in-frame rearrangements with V and J assigned. These tables miss some clones; where compared with another copy, unresolved V genes account for less than half of the shortfall, and the remainder is unexplained. D and trimming come from the DNA, and the V and J calls and clone size come from that table. For this sample there are approximately 240,000 clones; roughly 84% appear just once. Around 3% of the sample lies in the top ten.

The sequence is built from TRBV4-1 and TRBJ2-2; perhaps TRBD1 is the D gene, with 7 bases matching. The sequenced sample was peripheral blood. The TCR was taken from a woman in her thirties who had recovered from COVID-19. DNA sequence: TGCGCCAGCAGCCGCCGCGGGACAGCCACCAACACCGGGGAGCTGTTTTTT. It encodes CASSRRGTATNTGELFF.